A selection of T cell receptor beta chains follows, all from one sample in a study of blood T cell repertoires in COVID-19. TCRdb keeps only in-frame clones here, not all; method: immunoSEQ multiplex PCR. The sample includes around 80,000 clones, about 80% seen only once; the top ten take 5% to 6%. Input material: peripheral blood. Receptor source: a man aged 45-65 years with active or convalescent COVID-19. CDR3s include the opening cysteine and the closing phenylalanine or tryptophan. Each record gives: V gene, D gene, clone size, J gene, CDR3 protein, CDR3 DNA. D genes are given only for firm matches. The size of a clone is reported for some rows only, either as once, few or many, or as a class for expanded clones.

TRBV19	.	.	TRBJ1-5	CASTGKFNQPQHF	TGTGCCAGTACCGGGAAATTCAATCAGCCCCAGCATTTT
TRBV19	.	.	TRBJ1-2	CASLGARGVQTYGYTF	TGTGCCAGTTTGGGGGCCCGCGGTGTTCAGACCTATGGCTACACCTTC
TRBV6-2/TRBV6-3	TRBD2	once	TRBJ2-5	CASSYSGLLEETQYF	TGTGCCAGCAGTTACTCGGGACTACTCGAAGAGACCCAGTACTTC
TRBV6-1	.	.	TRBJ1-4	CASSEGLRGANEKLFF	TGTGCCAGCAGTGAGGGACTTCGGGGAGCTAATGAAAAACTGTTTTTT
TRBV2	.	.	TRBJ1-5	CASSGDRKNQPQHF	TGTGCCAGCAGCGGTGACAGGAAGAATCAGCCCCAGCATTTT
TRBV10-3	.	few	TRBJ1-3	CAISTAGSGNTIYF	TGTGCCATCAGTACCGCGGGTTCTGGAAACACCATATATTTT
TRBV19	.	.	TRBJ1-1	CATQKGLTEAFF	TGTGCCACCCAAAAGGGGCTGACTGAAGCTTTCTTT
TRBV12-5	TRBD1	.	TRBJ2-1	CASGLVFRQGQFF	TGTGCTAGTGGTTTGGTTTTTCGACAGGGGCAGTTCTTC
TRBV25-1	.	.	TRBJ2-7	CASSGQTIYEQYF	TGTGCCAGCAGTGGTCAGACAATATACGAGCAGTACTTC
TRBV19	TRBD1	.	TRBJ1-2	CASSRTGNYGYTF	TGTGCCAGTAGTCGGACAGGCAACTATGGCTACACCTTC
TRBV5-1	.	.	TRBJ1-2	CASSLEFGTRSYGYTF	TGCGCCAGCAGCTTGGAATTTGGCACACGGAGCTATGGCTACACCTTC
TRBV5-4	TRBD1	.	TRBJ2-7	CASSFRDRGHEQYF	TGTGCCAGCAGCTTCCGGGACAGGGGCCACGAGCAGTACTTC
TRBV20-1	.	.	TRBJ2-5	CSASMGSRIQETQYF	TGCAGTGCTAGTATGGGGAGTAGGATTCAAGAGACCCAGTACTTC
TRBV6-5	.	once	TRBJ1-2	CASTTRQANYGYTF	TGTGCCAGCACCACCAGACAGGCCAACTATGGCTACACCTTC
TRBV10-3	.	.	TRBJ1-2	CAISYRNGYTF	TGTGCCATCAGCTACAGGAACGGCTACACCTTC
TRBV6-5	TRBD1	.	TRBJ1-6	CASSYQGQGYSPLHF	TGTGCCAGCAGTTACCAAGGACAGGGATATTCACCCCTCCACTTT
TRBV10-2	TRBD1	.	TRBJ1-2	CASRGTERNYGYTF	TGCGCCAGTCGAGGGACAGAAAGAAACTATGGCTACACCTTC
TRBV2	TRBD1	few	TRBJ1-2	CASTDRGGAYGYTF	TGTGCCAGCACCGACAGGGGGGGCGCGTATGGCTACACCTTC
TRBV5-8	.	.	TRBJ2-5	CASREVPRGETQYF	TGTGCCAGCAGAGAGGTTCCGAGGGGGGAGACCCAGTACTTC
TRBV30	TRBD1	once	TRBJ1-1	CAWGGQGAEAFF	TGTGCCTGGGGAGGACAGGGGGCTGAAGCTTTCTTT
TRBV6-5	TRBD1	.	TRBJ1-2	CAGSRDRVVGYGYTF	TGTGCCGGATCCCGGGACAGGGTAGTAGGGTATGGCTACACCTTC
TRBV7-3	TRBD2	.	TRBJ2-3	CASSRGLAGPRDTQYF	TGTGCCAGCAGCCGCGGACTAGCGGGGCCGCGAGATACGCAGTATTTT
TRBV6-2/TRBV6-3	TRBD1	.	TRBJ2-3	CASSTRGQGAADTQYF	TGTGCCAGCAGTACCCGAGGACAGGGGGCAGCAGATACGCAGTATTTT
TRBV7-9	TRBD1	.	TRBJ2-1	CASSLELAGGPNEQFF	TGTGCCAGCAGCTTAGAGCTGGCAGGGGGCCCCAATGAGCAGTTCTTC
TRBV6-5	TRBD1	.	TRBJ1-2	CASSRDRVNYGYTF	TGTGCCAGCAGTCGGGACAGGGTTAACTATGGCTACACCTTC
TRBV30	.	.	TRBJ1-5	CAWTLNGGSENQPQHF	TGTGCCTGGACGCTAAATGGGGGCTCTGAGAATCAGCCCCAGCATTTT
TRBV6-2/TRBV6-3	.	many	TRBJ1-5	CASSGQGIGSQHF	TGTGCCAGCAGCGGGCAGGGTATTGGGTCCCAGCATTTT
TRBV7-8	.	.	TRBJ2-7	CASSLRRASEQYF	TGTGCCAGCAGCTTACGTAGAGCGAGCGAGCAGTACTTC
TRBV24-1	TRBD2	many	TRBJ2-1	CATSGQAGGNNEQFF	TGTGCCACCAGTGGTCAAGCGGGGGGAAACAATGAGCAGTTCTTC
TRBV5-1	TRBD1	.	TRBJ2-5	CASSSPDRGQETQYF	TGCGCCAGCAGCTCACCGGACAGGGGGCAAGAGACCCAGTACTTC
TRBV5-5	.	.	TRBJ1-1	CASSLAGARSTEAFF	TGTGCCAGCAGCTTGGCAGGGGCGCGGTCCACTGAAGCTTTCTTT
TRBV27	.	few	TRBJ2-5	CASRGASGEETQYF	TGTGCCAGCAGGGGGGCCAGCGGGGAAGAGACCCAGTACTTC
TRBV12-3/TRBV12-4	TRBD1	.	TRBJ1-5	CASRGQGNQPQHF	TGTGCCAGCCGGGGACAGGGCAATCAGCCCCAGCATTTT
TRBV9	TRBD1	.	TRBJ2-4	CASSVEGAGNIQYF	TGTGCCAGCAGCGTAGAGGGGGCGGGAAACATTCAGTACTTC
TRBV6-4	.	.	TRBJ2-3	CASSDSRSTSTDTQYF	TGTGCCAGCAGTGACTCGAGAAGTACTAGCACAGATACGCAGTATTTT
TRBV9	.	.	TRBJ1-6	CASSRGQGSPLHF	TGTGCCAGCTCCCGCGGTCAAGGTTCACCCCTCCACTTT
TRBV9	.	once	TRBJ2-6	CASSVDPLSSGANVLTF	TGTGCCAGCAGCGTAGACCCCTTGAGCTCTGGGGCCAACGTCCTGACTTTC
TRBV5-8	.	.	TRBJ2-7	CASSRGRGLDEQYF	TGTGCCAGCAGTAGGGGGAGAGGCCTGGACGAGCAGTACTTC
TRBV29-1	TRBD1	.	TRBJ2-2	CSVQTGGANTGELFF	TGCAGCGTCCAAACAGGGGGCGCGAACACCGGGGAGCTGTTTTTT
TRBV7-6	.	.	TRBJ1-1	CASSLASGSSTEAFF	TGTGCCAGCAGCTTAGCTTCAGGTTCTTCCACTGAAGCTTTCTTT
TRBV7-2	.	once	TRBJ2-2	CASSRLGRNTGELFF	TGTGCCAGCAGCCGCCTCGGGAGGAACACCGGGGAGCTGTTTTTT
TRBV11-2	TRBD1	.	TRBJ1-1	CASSLDRGTEAFF	TGTGCCAGCAGTCTCGACAGGGGGACTGAAGCTTTCTTT
TRBV19	TRBD2	.	TRBJ2-2	CASSIPPSGGAGELFF	TGTGCCAGTAGTATTCCCCCTAGCGGGGGTGCCGGGGAGCTGTTTTTT
TRBV13	TRBD1	.	TRBJ2-7	CASSSLQGISYEQYF	TGTGCCAGCAGCTCACTACAGGGGATCTCCTACGAGCAGTACTTC
TRBV7-3	.	.	TRBJ2-1	CASSSALRETGGPSYNEQFF	TGTGCCAGCAGCTCCGCACTTCGGGAAACGGGGGGCCCCTCCTACAATGAGCAGTTCTTC
TRBV28	TRBD1	once	TRBJ1-2	CASTPPTGFDGYTF	TGTGCCAGCACCCCTCCGACAGGGTTTGACGGCTACACCTTC
TRBV7-2	.	few	TRBJ1-1	CASSSGQPGGTEAFF	TGTGCCAGCAGCTCCGGACAACCCGGGGGGACTGAAGCTTTCTTT
TRBV6-5	TRBD1	.	TRBJ2-3	CASSTGTGADTQYF	TGTGCCAGCAGTACCGGGACAGGGGCTGATACGCAGTATTTT
TRBV10-2	TRBD1	.	TRBJ1-5	CASSESETGLQPQHF	TGCGCCAGCAGTGAGTCGGAGACAGGGCTTCAGCCCCAGCATTTT
TRBV4-2	TRBD2	.	TRBJ2-7	CASSQVRGVAYEQYF	TGTGCCAGCAGCCAGGTCCGGGGGGTAGCCTACGAGCAGTACTTC
TRBV7-9	.	.	TRBJ2-7	CASSGPPGQYF	TGTGCCAGCAGCGGCCCACCGGGGCAGTACTTC
TRBV11-2	.	many	TRBJ2-7	CASSPISRTDSYEQYF	TGTGCCAGCAGCCCAATTTCACGGACAGACTCCTACGAGCAGTACTTC
TRBV7-2	TRBD1	.	TRBJ2-5	CASTPLTGTGGETQYF	TGTGCCAGCACCCCATTAACCGGGACAGGGGGAGAGACCCAGTACTTC
TRBV5-1	.	.	TRBJ1-1	CASRLGSFGEAFF	TGCGCCAGCAGACTAGGCTCTTTTGGTGAAGCTTTCTTT
TRBV5-5	TRBD2	.	TRBJ2-1	CASRRPGSGGSNEQFF	TGTGCCAGCAGACGACCCGGGTCTGGCGGGAGCAATGAGCAGTTCTTC
TRBV9	.	.	TRBJ1-3	CASSVAWEGTGNTIYF	TGTGCCAGCAGCGTAGCTTGGGAGGGAACAGGAAACACCATATATTTT
TRBV7-3	TRBD2	.	TRBJ2-5	CASSLGLAGGQETQYF	TGTGCCAGCAGCCTTGGACTAGCGGGGGGCCAAGAGACCCAGTACTTC
TRBV15	.	.	TRBJ2-2	CATSRAMGQNTGELFF	TGTGCCACCAGCAGAGCGATGGGGCAAAACACCGGGGAGCTGTTTTTT
TRBV3-1/TRBV3-2	TRBD1	.	TRBJ1-3	CASRGQGIGNTIYF	TGTGCCAGCCGGGGACAGGGGATTGGAAACACCATATATTTT
TRBV12-5	.	.	TRBJ1-2	CASGLVRGYDGYTF	TGTGCTAGTGGTTTGGTACGGGGGTACGATGGCTACACCTTC